A few counts support the clone carrying this TCR beta chain. The data belong to a study of T cells after yellow fever vaccination. Between the trimmed V and J ends, which lost 4 bases and 8 bases, there was a span of 20 bases. The CDR3 spans 16 residues. The V gene's germline CDR1 is LGHDT and CDR2 YNNKEL (reference sequence). TCRdb reanalysed the 5' RACE reads using MiXCR and keeps one entry per CDR3 protein. The sample shows about 320,000 distinct CDR3 sequences, about 4.5% of them seen only once. The TCR sequence derives from a man younger than 35 who received the YFV17D yellow fever vaccine. This sample comprised PBMCs, obtained 15 days after the yellow fever booster vaccination. The rearrangement joins TRBV3-1 to TRBJ1-4; D uncertain. In DNA form, the CDR3 reads TGTGCCAGCAGCCTCCCGACGATGGGGTTACGAGAAAAACTGTTTTTT. Its translation: CASSLPTMGLREKLFF.